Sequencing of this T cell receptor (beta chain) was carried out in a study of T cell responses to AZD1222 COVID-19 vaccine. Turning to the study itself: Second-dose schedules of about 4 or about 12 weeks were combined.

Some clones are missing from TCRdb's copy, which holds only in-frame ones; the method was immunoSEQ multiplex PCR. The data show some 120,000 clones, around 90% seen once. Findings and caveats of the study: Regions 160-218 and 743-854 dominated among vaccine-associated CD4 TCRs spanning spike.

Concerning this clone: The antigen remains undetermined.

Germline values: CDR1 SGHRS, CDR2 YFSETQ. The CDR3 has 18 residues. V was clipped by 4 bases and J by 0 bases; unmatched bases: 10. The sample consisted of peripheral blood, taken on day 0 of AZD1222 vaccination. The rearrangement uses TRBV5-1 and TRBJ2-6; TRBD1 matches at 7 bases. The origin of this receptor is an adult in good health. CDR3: CASSLFGQASSGANVLTF. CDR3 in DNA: TGCGCCAGCAGCCTCTTCGGACAGGCCAGCTCTGGGGCCAACGTCCTGACTTTC.